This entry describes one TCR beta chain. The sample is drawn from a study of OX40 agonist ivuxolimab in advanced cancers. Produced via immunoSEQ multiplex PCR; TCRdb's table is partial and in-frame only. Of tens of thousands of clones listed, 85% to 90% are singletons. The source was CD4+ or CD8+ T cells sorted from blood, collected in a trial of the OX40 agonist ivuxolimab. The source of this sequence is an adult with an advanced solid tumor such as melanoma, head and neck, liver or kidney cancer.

CDR3 bases: TGTGCCAGCAGCTTAGAGGGTGAGGGGGTCTATGGCTACACCTTC. This sequence encodes CASSLEGEGVYGYTF. V and J are TRBV7-8 and TRBJ1-2; D may be TRBD1 (6 bases). This CDR3 has 15 residues. V lost 1 base to trimming and J lost 4 bases, with 13 bases between them. The germline V gene encodes CDR1 SGHVS and CDR2 FQNEAQ. Supplemented by reference TRBV7-8 and TRBJ1-2, the full variable domain reads GAGVSQSPRYKVAKRGQDVALRCDPISGHVSLFWYQQALGQGPEFLTYFQNEAQLDKSGLPSDRFFAERPEGSVSTLKIQRTQQEDSAVYLCASSLEGEGVYGYTFGSGTRLTVV.